This T cell receptor beta chain came from a study of OX40 agonist ivuxolimab in advanced cancers. Whole-study context: Three partial responders included one hepatocellular carcinoma patient and two cutaneous melanoma patients.

The method was immunoSEQ multiplex PCR; TCRdb's version includes in-frame clones alone and lacks a portion of them. The data show 40,000 to 60,000 clones, around 87% seen once. The CDR3 has 14 residues. Trimming stripped 1 base from V and 3 bases from J, with 11 bases between. The germline V gene encodes CDR1 SGHNT and CDR2 YYREEE (reference sequence). This specimen consisted of CD4+ or CD8+ T cells sorted from blood, obtained in a trial of the OX40 agonist ivuxolimab. This chain connects TRBV5-4 to TRBJ2-7; D is unclear. This receptor was taken from an adult with an advanced solid tumor such as melanoma, head and neck, liver or kidney cancer. CDR3 loop: CASSLKGSLYEQYF. CDR3 nucleotide sequence: TGTGCCAGCAGCTTGAAAGGATCCCTCTACGAGCAGTACTTC.